A single sample gave rise to the 18 T cell receptor beta chains below, sequenced in a study of blood T cell repertoires in COVID-19. This table comes from immunoSEQ multiplex PCR, and its TCRdb copy is limited to in-frame clones, with some not included. The repertoire has over 200,000 clones, roughly 85% of them found once; the top ten carry approximately 18%. Sequencing was performed on PBMCs or T cells enriched from blood (not recorded which). These receptors were collected from a man aged 35 to 55 who had recovered from COVID-19.

The chain carries TRBV15 and TRBJ1-2; TRBD1 aligns across 7 bases. The V segment lost 1 base and the J segment 2 bases; nucleotides outside the gene matches: 7. The CDR3 totals 16 residues. From germline, CDR1 is LNHNV and CDR2 YYDKDF (reference sequence). The DNA of the CDR3 is TGTGCCACCAGCAGAGGCGGGACAGAGCTAAACTATGGCTACACCTTC. Protein product: CATSRGGTELNYGYTF.

V is TRBV7-3 and J is TRBJ2-3; D remains ambiguous. CDR1 is SGHTA, CDR2 FQGTGA, per germline. This CDR3 contains 13 residues. V was trimmed by 1 base and J by 4 bases, leaving 6 bases between them. The CDR3 DNA is TGTGCCAGCAGCTTAAATTCGGCAGATACGCAGTATTTT. It codes for CASSLNSADTQYF.

CDR3 sequence: CASSGRVRTEAFF. The CDR3 DNA follows: TGTGCCTCGTCTGGGCGGGTTCGGACTGAAGCTTTCTTT. The V call is TRBV19, the J call TRBJ1-1; D is undetermined. This CDR3 comprises 13 residues. The V end was cut by 11 bases, the J end by 5 bases, with 18 bases between. CDR1 and CDR2 from the germline V gene are LNHDA and SQIVND (reference sequence).

V is TRBV3-1 (or the pseudogene TRBV3-2) and J is TRBJ1-2; the match to TRBD1 covers 7 bases. The V gene end was trimmed by 0 bases and the J gene end by 6 bases; junction bases not matched to a gene: 1. Germline CDR1 LGHDT, CDR2 YNNKEL (reference sequence). The CDR3 is made up of 13 amino acids. The CDR3 nucleotides are TGTGCCAGCAGCCAAGATACAGGGGATGGCTACACCTTC. This encodes CASSQDTGDGYTF.

The chain uses TRBV19 and TRBJ2-7; D might be TRBD1 (6 bases). The CDR3 length is 13 residues. The germline CDR1 and CDR2 sequences are LNHDA and SQIVND (reference sequence). Trimming removed 4 bases at V and 6 bases at J, with 13 bases between. In DNA form, the CDR3 reads TGTGCCAGTAGTAAAAACAGGGACACCGAGCAGTACTTC. It yields the protein CASSKNRDTEQYF.

The rearrangement joins TRBV5-1 to TRBJ2-7, with D possibly TRBD1 on 6 matching bases. Trimming stripped 6 bases from V and 7 bases from J, with 17 bases between. From germline, CDR1 is SGHRS and CDR2 YFSETQ. CDR3 length: 13 amino acids. The CDR3 sequence: CASNRDPPGEQYF. DNA for the CDR3: TGCGCCAGCAACAGGGACCCCCCTGGGGAGCAGTACTTC.

The gene calls are TRBV5-1 and TRBJ1-1; 7 bases line up with TRBD1. This CDR3 is 18 amino acids long. The junction had 18 bases not matched to a gene; V was cut back by 5 bases and J by 2 bases. CDR1 is SGHRS, CDR2 YFSETQ, per germline. The CDR3 coding sequence is TGCGCCAGCAGTCGCACTACAGGGGCCTTTAATCCCAACACTGAAGCTTTCTTT. Residues: CASSRTTGAFNPNTEAFF.

V gene TRBV18 combines with J gene TRBJ2-1, with 11 positions matching TRBD2. Germline loops: CDR1 KGHSH, CDR2 LQKENI. This CDR3 region has 14 residues. V was pared by 4 bases and J by 6 bases, with 2 bases of the junction left unmatched. Here the CDR3 DNA reads TGTGCCAGCTCACTAGCGGGAGGGGTCAATGAGCAGTTCTTC. It specifies CASSLAGGVNEQFF.

The rearrangement links TRBV2 to TRBJ2-1; D is unresolved. V shed 1 base and J shed 1 base, with 8 bases lying between them. CDR1 SNHLY and CDR2 FYNNEI come from the germline V gene. The length of the CDR3 is 15 residues. The CDR3 coding sequence is TGTGCCAGCAGTGAAGGAGGTGTATCCTACAATGAGCAGTTCTTC. Encoded protein: CASSEGGVSYNEQFF.

The chain couples TRBV19 to TRBJ1-6, with a tentative D call TRBD1 (6 bases). Germline values: CDR1 LNHDA, CDR2 SQIVND (reference sequence). This CDR3 has 15 residues. Trimming shortened V by 2 bases and J by 7 bases, and 12 bases separated the two germline ends. The CDR3 DNA is TGTGCCAGTAGTATATCTGGACAGCTCAATTCACCCCTCCACTTT. It translates to CASSISGQLNSPLHF.

The J gene is TRBJ1-1, the V gene TRBV19, with unresolved D. V was shortened by 2 bases and J by 1 base, with 8 bases between the two germline ends. Germline V gives CDR1 LNHDA, CDR2 SQIVND (reference sequence). This CDR3 is 14 amino acids long. CDR3 sequence: CASSIKSRNTEAFF. DNA for the CDR3: TGTGCCAGTAGTATAAAGAGTAGGAACACTGAAGCTTTCTTT.

This rearrangement joins TRBV5-6 to TRBJ2-7; 7 bases agree with TRBD1. Germline V gives CDR1 SGHDT, CDR2 YYEEEE. V lost 6 bases and J lost 0; bases outside the gene matches: 3. CDR3 size: 13 residues. The CDR3 nucleotides read TGTGCCAGCATTGGACAGGACTCCTACGAGCAGTACTTC. Translation: CASIGQDSYEQYF.

This rearrangement joins TRBV28 to TRBJ2-6; D possibly corresponds to TRBD2 (6 bases). Trimming left V 6 bases short and J 0 bases short, with 12 bases between. The CDR3 spans 16 residues. CDR1 is MDHEN and CDR2 is SYDVKM in the germline V gene. The CDR3 coding sequence is TGTGCCAGCAGGGGACTGCCCTACTCTGGGGCCAACGTCCTGACTTTC. Protein product: CASRGLPYSGANVLTF.

The chain links TRBV28 to TRBJ2-2; TRBD1 aligns across 9 bases. V shed 6 bases, J shed 2 bases, and the junction held 4 bases outside the gene matches. The germline V gene has CDR1 MDHEN and CDR2 SYDVKM. The CDR3 spans 15 residues. As DNA, the CDR3 is TGTGCCAGCAGAATGGGACAGGGAAACACCGGGGAGCTGTTTTTT. Protein sequence: CASRMGQGNTGELFF.

The gene calls are TRBV24-1 and TRBJ1-2; 7 positions agree with TRBD1. This CDR3 contains 14 residues. From germline, CDR1 is KGHDR and CDR2 SFDVKD. J was trimmed by 7 bases and V by 2 bases; bases with no gene match: 6. CDR3 region: CATSDSLTGSGYTF. The DNA of the CDR3 is TGTGCCACCAGTGATTCGCTGACAGGGAGTGGCTACACCTTC.

The chain combines TRBV5-8 with TRBJ1-1; D gene ambiguous. CDR3 length: 13 residues. V was trimmed by 3 bases and J by 6 bases, leaving 12 bases between them. Germline V gene sequence: CDR1 SGHTS, CDR2 YDEGEE. The CDR3 loop is CASSSVSGSEAFF. In DNA form, the CDR3 reads TGTGCCAGCAGCTCGGTGTCTGGTTCTGAAGCTTTCTTT. The whole variable domain, remainder taken from reference TRBV5-8 and TRBJ1-1, is EAGVTQSPTHLIKTRGQQATLRCSPISGHTSVYWYQQALGLGLQFLLWYDEGEERNRGNFPPRFSGRQFPNYSSELNVNALELEDSALYLCASSSVSGSEAFFGQGTRLTVV.

This clone was observed a single time. The J gene is TRBJ1-3, the V gene TRBV9; D is unclear. Germline values: CDR1 SGDLS, CDR2 YYNGEE. Trimming took off 1 base at V and 1 base at J, with 9 bases between the two ends. The CDR3 has 15 residues. CDR3 in DNA: TGTGCCAGCAGCGTATCGGGGTCATCTGGAAACACCATATATTTT. Its protein is CASSVSGSSGNTIYF. The complete variable domain, with remaining parts taken from reference TRBV9 and TRBJ1-3, reads DSGVTQTPKHLITATGQRVTLRCSPRSGDLSVYWYQQSLDQGLQFLIQYYNGEERAKGNILERFSAQQFPDLHSELNLSSLELGDSALYFCASSVSGSSGNTIYFGEGSWLTVV.

The chain has TRBV2 and TRBJ2-7; 8 bases align to TRBD1. V shed 7 bases, J shed 5 bases, and the junction held 4 bases outside the gene matches. The CDR3 runs 12 residues. In germline, CDR1 is SNHLY, CDR2 FYNNEI. The CDR3: CASNRGYDEQYF. The CDR3 DNA reads TGTGCCAGCAACAGGGGGTATGACGAGCAGTACTTC. The full variable domain, rest sourced from reference TRBV2 and TRBJ2-7, is EPEVTQTPSHQVTQMGQEVILRCVPISNHLYFYWYRQILGQKVEFLVSFYNNEISEKSEIFDDQFSVERPDGSNFTLKIRSTKLEDSAMYFCASNRGYDEQYFGPGTRLTVT.